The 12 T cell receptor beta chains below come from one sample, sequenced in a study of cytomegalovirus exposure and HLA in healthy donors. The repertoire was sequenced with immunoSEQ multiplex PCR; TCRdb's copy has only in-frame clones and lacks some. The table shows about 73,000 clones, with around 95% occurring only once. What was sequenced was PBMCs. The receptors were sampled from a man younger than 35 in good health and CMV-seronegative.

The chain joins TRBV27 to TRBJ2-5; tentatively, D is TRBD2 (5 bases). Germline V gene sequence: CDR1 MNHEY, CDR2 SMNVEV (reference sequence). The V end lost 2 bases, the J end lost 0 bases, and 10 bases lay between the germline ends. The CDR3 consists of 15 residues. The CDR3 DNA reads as TGTGCCAGCAGTTTACAAGCGGACTACCAAGAGACCCAGTACTTC. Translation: CASSLQADYQETQYF.

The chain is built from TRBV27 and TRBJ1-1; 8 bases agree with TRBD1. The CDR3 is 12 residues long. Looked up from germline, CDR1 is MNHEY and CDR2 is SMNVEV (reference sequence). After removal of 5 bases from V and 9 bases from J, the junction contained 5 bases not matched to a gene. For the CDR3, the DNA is TGTGCCAGCAGTATCCAGGGGGCTCAAGCTTTCTTT. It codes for CASSIQGAQAFF.

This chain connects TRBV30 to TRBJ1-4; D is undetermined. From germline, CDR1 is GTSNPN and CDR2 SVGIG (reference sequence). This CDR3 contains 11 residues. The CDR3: CDAGREEKLFF. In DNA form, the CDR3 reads TGTGACGCCGGACGGGAGGAAAAACTGTTTTTT. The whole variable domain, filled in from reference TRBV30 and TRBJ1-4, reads SQTIHQWPATLVQPVGSPLSLECTVEGTSNPNLYWYRQAAGRGLQLLFYSVGIGQISSEVPQNLSASRPQDRQFILSSKKLLLSDSGFYLCDAGREEKLFFGSGTQLSVL.

The CDR3 sequence: CASSQVPGSYTF. Here the CDR3 DNA reads TGCGCCAGCAGCCAAGTTCCAGGGAGCTACACCTTC. V gene TRBV4-3 combines with J gene TRBJ1-2; weak D call: TRBD1 (5 bases). This CDR3 contains 12 residues. The germline gives CDR1 LGHNA, CDR2 YSLEER. V dropped 1 base and J dropped 9 bases, with 9 bases sitting between them.

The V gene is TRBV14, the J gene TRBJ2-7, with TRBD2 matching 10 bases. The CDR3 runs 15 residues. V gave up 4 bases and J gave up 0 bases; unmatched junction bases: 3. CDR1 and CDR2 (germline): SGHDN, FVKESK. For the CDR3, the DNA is TGTGCCAGCAGCCCAGCGGGGGGGCCCTCCTACGAGCAGTACTTC. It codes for CASSPAGGPSYEQYF.

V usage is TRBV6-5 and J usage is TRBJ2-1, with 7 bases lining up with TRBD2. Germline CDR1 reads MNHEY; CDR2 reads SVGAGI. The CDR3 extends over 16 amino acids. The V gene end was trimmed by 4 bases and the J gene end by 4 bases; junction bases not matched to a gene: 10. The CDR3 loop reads CASSSSKRGKYNEQFF. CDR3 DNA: TGTGCCAGCAGTTCTAGTAAGCGGGGAAAGTACAATGAGCAGTTCTTC.

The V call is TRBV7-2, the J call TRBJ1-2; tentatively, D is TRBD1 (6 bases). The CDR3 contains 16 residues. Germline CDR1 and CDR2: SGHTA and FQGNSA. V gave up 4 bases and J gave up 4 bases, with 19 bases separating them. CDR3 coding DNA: TGTGCCAGCAGCTCCCCAAGACCCACAGGGAGCTATGGCTACACCTTC. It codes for CASSSPRPTGSYGYTF.

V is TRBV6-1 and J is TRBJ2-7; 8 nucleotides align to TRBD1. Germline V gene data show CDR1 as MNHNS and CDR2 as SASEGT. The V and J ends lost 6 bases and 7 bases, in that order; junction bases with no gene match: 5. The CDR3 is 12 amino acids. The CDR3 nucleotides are TGTGCCAGCAGACTACAGGGGGGTGAGCAGTACTTC. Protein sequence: CASRLQGGEQYF.

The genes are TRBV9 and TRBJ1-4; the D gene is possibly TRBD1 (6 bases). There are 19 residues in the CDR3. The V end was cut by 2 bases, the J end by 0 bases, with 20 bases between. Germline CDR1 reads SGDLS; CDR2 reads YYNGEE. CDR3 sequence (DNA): TGTGCCAGCAGCGTCGGGGAAATTGGACCAGGGGCAACTAATGAAAAACTGTTTTTT. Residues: CASSVGEIGPGATNEKLFF.

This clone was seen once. The CDR3 DNA is TGTGCCAGCACCGACAGAGCCGGGGGGGGCAACACAGATACGCAGTATTTT. Translated: CASTDRAGGGNTDTQYF. This rearrangement joins TRBV9 to TRBJ2-3, with TRBD2 matching over 8 bases. CDR3 size: 17 residues. V trimming: 6 bases; J trimming: 2 bases; junction bases outside the gene matches: 14. CDR1 SGDLS and CDR2 YYNGEE come from the germline V gene.

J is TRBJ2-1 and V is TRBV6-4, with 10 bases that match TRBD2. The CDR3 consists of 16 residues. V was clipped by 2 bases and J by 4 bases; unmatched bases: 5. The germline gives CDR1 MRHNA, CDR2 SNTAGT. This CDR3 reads CASSDASGGGYNEQFF. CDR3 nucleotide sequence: TGTGCCAGCAGTGACGCCAGCGGGGGGGGATACAATGAGCAGTTCTTC.

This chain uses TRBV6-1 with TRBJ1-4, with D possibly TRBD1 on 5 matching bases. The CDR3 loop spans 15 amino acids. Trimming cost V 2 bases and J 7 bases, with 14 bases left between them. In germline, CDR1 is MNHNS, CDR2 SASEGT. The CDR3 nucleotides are TGTGCCAGCAGTGAAACCGGGGGAGGCATTGAAAAACTGTTTTTT. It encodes CASSETGGGIEKLFF.